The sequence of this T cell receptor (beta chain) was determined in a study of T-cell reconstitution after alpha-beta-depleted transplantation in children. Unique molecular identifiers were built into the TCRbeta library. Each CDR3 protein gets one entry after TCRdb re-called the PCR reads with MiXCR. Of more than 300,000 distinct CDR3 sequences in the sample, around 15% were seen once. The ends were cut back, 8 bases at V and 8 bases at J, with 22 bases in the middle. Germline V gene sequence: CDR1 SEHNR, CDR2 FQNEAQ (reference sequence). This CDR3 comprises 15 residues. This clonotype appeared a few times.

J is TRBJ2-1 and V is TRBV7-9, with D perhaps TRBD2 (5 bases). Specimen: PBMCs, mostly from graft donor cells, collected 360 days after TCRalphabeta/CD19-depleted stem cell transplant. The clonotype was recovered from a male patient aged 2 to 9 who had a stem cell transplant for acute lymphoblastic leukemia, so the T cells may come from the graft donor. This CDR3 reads CASRASWVALYEQFF. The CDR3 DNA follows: TGTGCCAGCCGAGCTAGCTGGGTCGCACTGTATGAGCAGTTCTTC.